This TCR beta chain was identified during a study of lymphopenia after photon versus proton radiotherapy (dated by TCRdb to between 2018 and 2021). Notes on the research overall: The study compared the immunological effects of photon versus proton radiation therapy in patients with gastrointestinal tumors who developed high-grade lymphopenia. The cohort included roughly 18 patients with gastrointestinal tumors who developed lymphopenia after receiving either photon or proton therapy. The study was designed to characterize how the impact on the immune system differs between the two radiation modalities. Beyond this particular receptor, the publication reports: The survival association was assessed only in patients who died, and better survival with proton therapy was presented by the authors as a possibility rather than a demonstrated result. After the lymphocyte count nadir, photon-treated repertoires showed oligoclonal expansion, especially of CD8+ Temra cells, which drove the drop in diversity. During treatment, patients who received photon therapy lost naive T cells and TCR diversity and gained effector/memory populations, whereas patients who received proton therapy remained relatively stable. Across the cohort, a larger post-nadir drop in TCR diversity was inversely correlated with overall survival time among patients who died.

Regarding this clone: This clone's antigen is unknown. No clone much larger than this one lies a single base away; base qualities are absent.

From the cysteine through the phenylalanine, the CDR3 covers 14 amino acids. The retained sequence is limited to the CDR3, 42 bases, with the frame set at the first base. V loses 3 bases of germline sequence and J loses 7 bases, and the interval between the two ends is 15 bases. CDR1 and CDR2 (SGHTA, FQGNSA) derive from the germline V gene. Receptors were amplified or captured by the immunoSEQ multiplex PCR assay. T cell repertoires were profiled with deep sequencing of rearranged TCR beta loci together with multiparametric flow cytometry. This immuneACCESS table, as held by TCRdb, lists in-frame sequences with V and J called but not all clones. Of the missing ones, under half trace to an unresolved V gene in checked studies; the others have no known cause. This sample lists around 150,000 clones; about 85% were detected once. In total, the top ten clones hold around 4.5% of the sample.

The sequencing used peripheral blood, collected from a patient treated with photon-based radiotherapy. The sequence was collected from a man aged 45-60 years with gastric cancer. The chain is assembled from TRBV7-2 and TRBJ1-2; TRBD1 is a possible D gene, resting on 6 matching bases. The base sequence is TGTGCCAGCAGCTTCGCGGGCAGGGGACGTGGCTACACCTTC. The resulting protein is CASSFAGRGRGYTF.